These 18 T cell receptor beta chains came from one sample sequenced in a study of beta chain features in type 1 diabetes. Sequenced material consisted of expressed TCRB transcripts (all of the isolated RNA was reverse transcribed). Sequenced by immunoSEQ multiplex PCR; TCRdb stores in-frame clones only, minus some. This sample has 95,000 to 150,000 clones, with 15% to 20% found just once. Broader study findings: Within each of all four CD4+ subsets, Type 1 diabetes patients had TCRB CDR3s that were moderately but significantly shorter.

Their target antigens are unknown. Sequenced input: central memory CD4+ T cells from blood. These receptor sequences come from a man aged 30 to 39 with type 1 diabetes.

This clone was counted only a few times. The chain links TRBV7-9 to TRBJ2-1, with 10 bases lining up with TRBD1. Germline CDR1 SEHNR, CDR2 FQNEAQ (reference sequence). The junction had 9 bases not matched to a gene; V was cut back by 5 bases and J by 5 bases. This CDR3 comprises 16 residues. CDR3 in DNA: TGTGCCAGCAGCCCCTGGACAGGGGGGCCACACAATGAGCAGTTCTTC. This sequence encodes CASSPWTGGPHNEQFF.

The sample holds a few counts of this clone. The chain employs TRBV7-2 and TRBJ2-5; TRBD2 matches 10 bases. This CDR3 contains 16 residues. V was clipped by 5 bases and J by 3 bases; unmatched bases: 9. From germline, CDR1 is SGHTA and CDR2 FQGNSA. DNA for the CDR3: TGTGCCAGCAGCAATCCCCCACTAGCGGGGAAAGAGACCCAGTACTTC. Its protein product is CASSNPPLAGKETQYF.

The sample holds a few counts of this clone. Within the sample, other DNA sequences also encode this same CDR3. This rearrangement joins TRBV7-9 to TRBJ2-3; D gene ambiguous. CDR3 size: 14 residues. Germline CDR1 reads SEHNR; CDR2 reads FQNEAQ (reference sequence). The V end was cut by 2 bases, the J end by 0 bases, with 6 bases between. CDR3 nucleotides: TGTGCCAGCAGCTTAACTGGGAGCACAGATACGCAGTATTTT. It specifies CASSLTGSTDTQYF.

This chain links TRBV29-1 with TRBJ1-2; 11 nucleotides line up with TRBD1. The CDR3 runs to 13 residues. The V gene's germline CDR1 is SQVTM and CDR2 ANQGSEA. Trimming cost V 4 bases and J 2 bases; bases outside gene matches: 0. The CDR3 is CSVGDRGNYGYTF. DNA of the CDR3: TGCAGCGTTGGGGACAGGGGGAACTATGGCTACACCTTC.

This clone has at least ten counts. The chain joins TRBV7-3 to TRBJ2-5; no clear D gene. The CDR3 covers 14 residues. The germline gives CDR1 SGHTA, CDR2 FQGTGA. V was shortened by 5 bases and J by 2 bases, with 12 bases between the two germline ends. CDR3 in amino acids: CASSPRAGQETQYF. DNA of the CDR3: TGTGCCAGCAGCCCCCGCGCCGGGCAAGAGACCCAGTACTTC.

This sequence joins TRBV7-8 and TRBJ1-6, with D maybe TRBD1 (5 bases). V was cut by 4 bases and J by 6 bases, with 16 bases left in between. The germline V gene has CDR1 SGHVS and CDR2 FQNEAQ. The CDR3 covers 16 residues. The CDR3 here is CASSSSLQVSNSPLHF. Written as DNA, the CDR3 is TGTGCCAGCAGCTCATCCCTACAGGTTTCTAATTCACCCCTCCACTTT.

This clone was counted many times. CDR3 bases: TGTGCCAGCAGGAGGGACAGGGCCCAAAACATTCAGTACTTC. It yields the protein CASRRDRAQNIQYF. This sequence joins TRBV6-5 and TRBJ2-4; 9 bases align to TRBD1. Germline V gene data show CDR1 as MNHEY and CDR2 as SVGAGI. The J segment lost 5 bases and the V segment lost 6 bases, leaving 5 bases of the junction unmatched. The CDR3 covers 14 residues.

CDR3 nucleotide sequence: TGCAGCGTTGATAAGGGGGCCGGCTATGGCTACACCTTC. Translation: CSVDKGAGYGYTF. The chain uses TRBV29-1 and TRBJ1-2, with 7 positions matching TRBD1. V lost 3 bases to trimming and J lost 4 bases; unmatched junction nucleotides: 5. The CDR3 loop spans 13 amino acids. Per germline, CDR1 SQVTM and CDR2 ANQGSEA. The whole variable domain, remainder taken from reference TRBV29-1 and TRBJ1-2, is SAVISQKPSRDICQRGTSLTIQCQVDSQVTMMFWYRQQPGQSLTLIATANQGSEATYESGFVIDKFPISRPNLTFSTLTVSNMSPEDSSIYLCSVDKGAGYGYTFGSGTRLTVV.

This clone turned up a few times. V gene TRBV7-9 combines with J gene TRBJ2-2; 9 bases match TRBD1. The CDR3 has 15 amino acids. Germline values: CDR1 SEHNR, CDR2 FQNEAQ (reference sequence). V lost 5 bases, J lost 1 base, and 2 bases stayed unmatched. The CDR3 sequence: CASSTGQGNTGELFF. CDR3 sequence (DNA): TGTGCCAGCAGCACGGGACAGGGGAACACCGGGGAGCTGTTTTTT.

This clone has a handful of counts. This chain links TRBV30 with TRBJ2-3, with 12 bases identical to TRBD2. The CDR3 length is 15 residues. Germline-derived CDR1 and CDR2 are GTSNPN and SVGIG (reference sequence). V lost 3 bases to trimming and J lost 5 bases; unmatched junction nucleotides: 6. DNA of the CDR3: TGTGCCTGGAGCGGGGGACTAGCGGGCGGAGATACGCAGTATTTT. Protein product: CAWSGGLAGGDTQYF.

There are a few counts of this clone. The rearrangement uses TRBV4-2 and TRBJ2-7, with a weak D call TRBD1 (5 bases). The CDR3 consists of 15 residues. The germline V gene encodes CDR1 LGHNA and CDR2 YNFKEQ. Trimming removed 0 bases at V and 3 bases at J, with 12 bases between. The CDR3 DNA is TGTGCCAGCAGCCAAGAGGGGTCAGGGATCTACGAGCAGTACTTC. Translated: CASSQEGSGIYEQYF.

This clone has more than one count but fewer than ten. This sequence joins TRBV4-3 and TRBJ2-7; a possible D gene is TRBD1 (6 bases). CDR1 LGHNA and CDR2 YSLEER come from the germline V gene. This CDR3 has 14 residues. Deletions cut 1 base from V and 2 bases from J, with 9 bases between. The CDR3 loop reads CASSQGSGAYEQYF. The CDR3 region has the DNA TGCGCCAGCAGCCAAGGATCAGGGGCCTACGAGCAGTACTTC.

The gene calls are TRBV30 and TRBJ2-5; 9 nucleotides agree with TRBD1. Germline trimming cut 0 bases from V and 2 bases from J; bases unmatched to any gene: 4. Germline V CDR1 and CDR2: GTSNPN, SVGIG (reference sequence). CDR3 size: 15 residues. The CDR3 DNA reads as TGTGCCTGGAGTGTACAGGGACAGGGTCAAGAGACCCAGTACTTC. Translated: CAWSVQGQGQETQYF. The full variable domain, in which reference TRBV30 and TRBJ2-5 provide the parts outside the CDR3, is SQTIHQWPATLVQPVGSPLSLECTVEGTSNPNLYWYRQAAGRGLQLLFYSVGIGQISSEVPQNLSASRPQDRQFILSSKKLLLSDSGFYLCAWSVQGQGQETQYFGPGTRLLVL.

V and J are TRBV7-2 and TRBJ2-5, with 9 bases fitting TRBD1. The CDR3 has 16 amino acids. With 5 bases clipped from V and 5 bases from J, the junction kept 12 bases outside the gene matches. Looked up from germline, CDR1 is SGHTA and CDR2 is FQGNSA. In DNA, the CDR3 is TGTGCCAGCAGCCAGGGACAGGGAAGTAACTGGGAGACCCAGTACTTC. Amino acids: CASSQGQGSNWETQYF.

The chain couples TRBV9 to TRBJ2-3; D is possibly TRBD1 (5 bases). The CDR3 has 16 residues. V was trimmed by 0 bases and J by 3 bases, leaving 14 bases between them. CDR1 is SGDLS, CDR2 YYNGEE, per germline. The CDR3 sequence is CASSVVSGMGTDTQYF. In DNA, the CDR3 is TGTGCCAGCAGCGTAGTGTCAGGGATGGGGACAGATACGCAGTATTTT.

This clone was recorded a few times. The V call is TRBV14, the J call TRBJ2-2, with D possibly being TRBD2 (5 bases). The germline gives CDR1 SGHDN, CDR2 FVKESK. Trimming stripped 4 bases from V and 6 bases from J, with 12 bases between. The CDR3 loop spans 14 amino acids. The CDR3 region is CASSPSTRSGELFF. The DNA for the CDR3 is TGTGCCAGCAGCCCGTCCACTAGATCCGGGGAGCTGTTTTTT.

This clone was seen a few times. This chain connects TRBV6-4 to TRBJ2-1; D gene ambiguous. Germline lookup yields CDR1 MRHNA and CDR2 SNTAGT. V was pared by 8 bases and J by 0 bases, with 8 bases between. The CDR3 has 13 residues. CDR3 sequence reads: CASAASSYNEQFF. Here the CDR3 DNA reads TGTGCCAGCGCTGCGAGCTCCTACAATGAGCAGTTCTTC.

This clone was detected many times. This chain connects TRBV6-6 to TRBJ1-6, with TRBD1 matching 7 bases. Germline CDR1 MNHNY, CDR2 SVGAGI (reference sequence). There are 15 residues in the CDR3. The V segment lost 6 bases and the J segment 6 bases; nucleotides outside the gene matches: 8. The CDR3 DNA sequence: TGTGCCAGCAGACAGCACGGGGACAGTAATTCACCCCTCCACTTT. Its protein product is CASRQHGDSNSPLHF.